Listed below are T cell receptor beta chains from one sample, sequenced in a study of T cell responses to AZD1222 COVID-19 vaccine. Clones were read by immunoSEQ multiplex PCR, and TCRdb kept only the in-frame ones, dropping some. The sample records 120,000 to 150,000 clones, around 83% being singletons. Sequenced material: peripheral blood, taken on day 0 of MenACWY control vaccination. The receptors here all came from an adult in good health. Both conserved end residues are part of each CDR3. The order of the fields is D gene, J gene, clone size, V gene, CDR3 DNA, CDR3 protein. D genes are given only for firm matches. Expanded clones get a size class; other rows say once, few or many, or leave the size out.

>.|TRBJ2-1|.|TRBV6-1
TGTGCCAGCACCCGGACGGGGAGCTCCTACAATGAGCAGTTCTTC
CASTRTGSSYNEQFF
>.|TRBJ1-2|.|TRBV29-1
TGCAGCGTTGAAGTCGGGCAGCGGGGAGGTAACTATGGCTACACCTTC
CSVEVGQRGGNYGYTF
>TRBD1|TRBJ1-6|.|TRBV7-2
TGTGCCAGCAGCTTAAGGAGGGACAGAAATTCACCCCTCCACTTT
CASSLRRDRNSPLHF
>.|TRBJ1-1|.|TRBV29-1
TGCAGCGTTGTGGAGGGGGTCGCTGAAGCTTTCTTT
CSVVEGVAEAFF
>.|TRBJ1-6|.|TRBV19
TGTGCCAGTAGTACGGTCGTCTTTAATTCACCCCTCCACTTT
CASSTVVFNSPLHF
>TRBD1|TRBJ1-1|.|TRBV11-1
TGTGCCAGCAGCTTAGTAGGGACAGGGAACACTGAAGCTTTCTTT
CASSLVGTGNTEAFF
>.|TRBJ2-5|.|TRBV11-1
TGTGCCAGCAGCTTAGGATCTGCCAGAAGGGAGACCCAGTACTTC
CASSLGSARRETQYF
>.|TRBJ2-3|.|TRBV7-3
TGTGCCAGCAGCATTGACCCGACTAGCACAGATACGCAGTATTTT
CASSIDPTSTDTQYF
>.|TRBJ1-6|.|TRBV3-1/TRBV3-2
TGTGCCAGCAGCCCTTCGACGACGGGGGGTAATTCACCCCTCCACTTT
CASSPSTTGGNSPLHF
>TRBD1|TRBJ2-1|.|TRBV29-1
TGCAGCGGTAAACAGGGGTTAAACGAGCAGTTCTTC
CSGKQGLNEQFF
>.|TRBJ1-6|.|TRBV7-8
TGTGCCAGCAGCTCGGCGGGACAAAATTCACCCCTCCACTTT
CASSSAGQNSPLHF
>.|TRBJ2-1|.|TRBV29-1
TGCAGCGGACAAAAGGGATCCGGCTCCTACAATGAGCAGTTCTTC
CSGQKGSGSYNEQFF
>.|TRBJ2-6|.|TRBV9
TGTGCCAGCAGTCCCAGGACAGCCCACTCTGGGGCCAACGTCCTGACTTTC
CASSPRTAHSGANVLTF
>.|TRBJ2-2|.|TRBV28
TGTGCCAGCAGAGACAGCGCGAACACCGGGGAGCTGTTTTTT
CASRDSANTGELFF
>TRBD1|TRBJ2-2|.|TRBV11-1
TGTGCCAGCAGAGGGACAGTTAACACCGGGGAGCTGTTTTTT
CASRGTVNTGELFF
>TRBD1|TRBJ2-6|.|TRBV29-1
TGCAGCGTCCGACAGGGGTCGGCTGGGGCCAACGTCCTGACTTTC
CSVRQGSAGANVLTF
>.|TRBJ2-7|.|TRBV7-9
TGTGCCAGCAGGCAAGGAGGGCGGGGTACCGAGCAGTACTTC
CASRQGGRGTEQYF
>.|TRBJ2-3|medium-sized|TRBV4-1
TGCGCCAGCAGCCTCAAGATTGACACAGATACGCAGTATTTT
CASSLKIDTDTQYF
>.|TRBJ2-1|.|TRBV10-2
TGCGCCAGCAAGGGGCTAGAAGGTTCCTACAATGAGCAGTTCTTC
CASKGLEGSYNEQFF
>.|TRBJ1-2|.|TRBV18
TGTGCCAGCTCACCAAACGCCGCGTTGGGGGATGGCTACACCTTC
CASSPNAALGDGYTF
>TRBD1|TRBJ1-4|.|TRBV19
TGTGCCAGTAGTATGGGAAGGGACAGCAAAAATGAAAAACTGTTTTTT
CASSMGRDSKNEKLFF
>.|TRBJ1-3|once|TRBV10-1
TGCGCCAGCAGTTTGGGACCAGGAAACACCATATATTTT
CASSLGPGNTIYF
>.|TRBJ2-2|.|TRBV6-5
TGTGCCAGCAGTTACTCGCAAGGGGCCGGGGAGCTGTTTTTT
CASSYSQGAGELFF